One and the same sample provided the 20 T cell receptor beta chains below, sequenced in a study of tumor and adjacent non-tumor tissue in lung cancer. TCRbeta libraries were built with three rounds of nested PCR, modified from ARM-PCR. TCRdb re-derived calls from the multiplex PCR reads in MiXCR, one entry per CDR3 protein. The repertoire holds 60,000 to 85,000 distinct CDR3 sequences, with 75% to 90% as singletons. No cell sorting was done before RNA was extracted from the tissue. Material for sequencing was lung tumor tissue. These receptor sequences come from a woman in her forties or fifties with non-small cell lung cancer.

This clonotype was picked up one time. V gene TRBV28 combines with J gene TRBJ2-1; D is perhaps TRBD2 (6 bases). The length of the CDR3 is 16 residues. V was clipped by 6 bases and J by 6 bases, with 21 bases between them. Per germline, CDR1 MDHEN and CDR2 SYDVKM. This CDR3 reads CASSLGPSVRGNEQFF. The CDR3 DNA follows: TGTGCCAGCAGCTTGGGTCCTAGCGTGAGGGGCAATGAGCAGTTCTTC. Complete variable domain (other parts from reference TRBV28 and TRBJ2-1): DVKVTQSSRYLVKRTGEKVFLECVQDMDHENMFWYRQDPGLGLRLIYFSYDVKMKEKGDIPEGYSVSREKKERFSLILESASTNQTSMYLCASSLGPSVRGNEQFFGPGTRLTVL.

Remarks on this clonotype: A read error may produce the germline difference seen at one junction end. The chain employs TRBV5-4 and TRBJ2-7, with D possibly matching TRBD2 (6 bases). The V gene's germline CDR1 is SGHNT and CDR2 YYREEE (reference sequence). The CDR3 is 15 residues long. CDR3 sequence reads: CASSLSAGMVHEQYF. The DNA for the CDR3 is TGTGCCAGCAGCTTGTCGGCGGGAATGGTCCACGAGCAGTATTTC.

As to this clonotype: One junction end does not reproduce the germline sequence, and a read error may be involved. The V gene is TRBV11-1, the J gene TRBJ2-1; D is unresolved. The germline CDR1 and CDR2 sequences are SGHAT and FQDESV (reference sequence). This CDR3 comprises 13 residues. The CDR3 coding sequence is TGTACCAGCAGCTTACCTCCCCTGGATGAGCAATTCTTC. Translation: CTSSLPPLDEQFF.

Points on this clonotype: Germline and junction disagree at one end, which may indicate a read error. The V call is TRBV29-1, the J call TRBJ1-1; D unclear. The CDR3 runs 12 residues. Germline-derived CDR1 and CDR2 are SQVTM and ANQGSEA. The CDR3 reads CSIEPGNTEAFF. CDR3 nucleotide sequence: TGCAGCATTGAACCAGGGAACACTGAAGCTTTCTTT.

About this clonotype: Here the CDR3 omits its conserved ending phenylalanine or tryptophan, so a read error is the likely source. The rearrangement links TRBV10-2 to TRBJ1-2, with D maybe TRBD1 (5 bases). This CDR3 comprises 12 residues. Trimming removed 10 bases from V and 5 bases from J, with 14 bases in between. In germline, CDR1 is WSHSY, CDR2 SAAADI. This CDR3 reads CANRRDDYGYTI. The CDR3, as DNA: TGCGCCAACAGAAGGGACGATTATGGCTACACCATC.

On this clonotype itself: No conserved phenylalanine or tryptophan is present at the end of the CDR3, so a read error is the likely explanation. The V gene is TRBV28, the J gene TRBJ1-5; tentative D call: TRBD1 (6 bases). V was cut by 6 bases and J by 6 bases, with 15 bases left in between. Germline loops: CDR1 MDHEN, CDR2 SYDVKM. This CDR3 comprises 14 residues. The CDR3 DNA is TGTGCCAGCAGCCAGGACAGCTTTACTCAGCCCCAGCATTCT. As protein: CASSQDSFTQPQHS.

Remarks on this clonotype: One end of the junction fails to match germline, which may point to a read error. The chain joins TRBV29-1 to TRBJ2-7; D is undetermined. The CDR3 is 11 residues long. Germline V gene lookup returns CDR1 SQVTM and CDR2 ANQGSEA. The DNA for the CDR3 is TGCAGCGTTCACGGTGTCTACGACCAGTATTTC. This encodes CSVHGVYDQYF.

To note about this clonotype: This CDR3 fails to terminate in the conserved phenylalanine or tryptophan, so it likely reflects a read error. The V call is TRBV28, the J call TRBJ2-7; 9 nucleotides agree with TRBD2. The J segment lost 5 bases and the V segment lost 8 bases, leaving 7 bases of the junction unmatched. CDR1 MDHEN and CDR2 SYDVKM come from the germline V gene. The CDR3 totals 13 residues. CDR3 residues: CASGLAGRNEQYI. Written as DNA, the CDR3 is TGTGCCAGCGGTCTAGCGGGAAGGAACGAGCAGTACATC.

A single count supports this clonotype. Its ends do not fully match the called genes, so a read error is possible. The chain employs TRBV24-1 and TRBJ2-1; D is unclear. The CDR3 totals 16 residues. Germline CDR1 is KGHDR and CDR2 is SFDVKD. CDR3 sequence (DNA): TGTGCCGCCAGTAAGGCCAGCAGTAGATCCTACAATGAACAGTTCTTC. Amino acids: CAASKASSRSYNEQFF.

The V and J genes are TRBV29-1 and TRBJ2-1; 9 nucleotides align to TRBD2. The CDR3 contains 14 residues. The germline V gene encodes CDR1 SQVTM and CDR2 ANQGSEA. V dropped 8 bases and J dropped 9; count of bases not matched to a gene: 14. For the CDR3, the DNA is TGCAGCATTGTTTCCGCGGGAGGGCCCTGTGAGCAGTTCTTC. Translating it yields CSIVSAGGPCEQFF.

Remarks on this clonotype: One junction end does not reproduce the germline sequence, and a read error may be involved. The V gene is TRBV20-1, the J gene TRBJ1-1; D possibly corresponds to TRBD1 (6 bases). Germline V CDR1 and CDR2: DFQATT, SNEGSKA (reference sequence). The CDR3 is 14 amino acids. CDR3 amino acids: CIATRPGDGTEAFF. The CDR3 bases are TGCATTGCTACCCGGCCAGGGGATGGCACTGAAGCTTTCTTT.

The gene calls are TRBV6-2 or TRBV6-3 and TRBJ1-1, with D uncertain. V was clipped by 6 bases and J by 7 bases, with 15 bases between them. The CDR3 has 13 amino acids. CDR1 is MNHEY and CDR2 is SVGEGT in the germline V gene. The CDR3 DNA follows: TGTGCCAGCAGACACAGACTTTTCGGTGAAGCTTTCTTT. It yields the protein CASRHRLFGEAFF.

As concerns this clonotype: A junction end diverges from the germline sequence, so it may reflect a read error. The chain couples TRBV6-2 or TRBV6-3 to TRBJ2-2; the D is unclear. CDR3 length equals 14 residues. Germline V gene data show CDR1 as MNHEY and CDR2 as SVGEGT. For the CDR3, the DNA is TGTGCCAGAACCCTGGGCAGAGACACCGCGGAGCTGTTTTTT. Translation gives CARTLGRDTAELFF.

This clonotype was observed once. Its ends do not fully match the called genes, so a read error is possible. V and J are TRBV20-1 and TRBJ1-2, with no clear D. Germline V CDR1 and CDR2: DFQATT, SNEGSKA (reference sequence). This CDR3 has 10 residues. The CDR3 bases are TGCAGTGAGACAAACTATGGCTTCACCTTC. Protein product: CSETNYGFTF.

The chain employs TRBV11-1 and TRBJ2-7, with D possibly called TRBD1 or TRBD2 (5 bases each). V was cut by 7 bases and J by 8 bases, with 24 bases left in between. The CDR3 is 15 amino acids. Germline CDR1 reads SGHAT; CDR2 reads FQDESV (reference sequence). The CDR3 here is CASNYEIATDSKQYF. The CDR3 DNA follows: TGTGCCAGCAACTACGAAATAGCGACAGACTCCAAGCAGTACTTC.

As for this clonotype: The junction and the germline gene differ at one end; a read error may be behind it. CDR3 DNA sequence: TGCAGTGCTAGCAGGAGAGGCGATCAACCCCACCATTTT. It yields the protein CSASRRGDQPHHF. The rearrangement joins TRBV20-1 to TRBJ1-5; no clear D. This CDR3 has 13 amino acids. Germline-derived CDR1 and CDR2 are DFQATT and SNEGSKA (reference sequence).

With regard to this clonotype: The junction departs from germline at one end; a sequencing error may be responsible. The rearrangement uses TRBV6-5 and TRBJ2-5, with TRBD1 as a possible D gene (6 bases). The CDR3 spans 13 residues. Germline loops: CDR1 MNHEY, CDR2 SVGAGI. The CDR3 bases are TGTGTCAGCAGTTACGGTGAGGGGGAGACCCTGTACTTC. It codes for CVSSYGEGETLYF.

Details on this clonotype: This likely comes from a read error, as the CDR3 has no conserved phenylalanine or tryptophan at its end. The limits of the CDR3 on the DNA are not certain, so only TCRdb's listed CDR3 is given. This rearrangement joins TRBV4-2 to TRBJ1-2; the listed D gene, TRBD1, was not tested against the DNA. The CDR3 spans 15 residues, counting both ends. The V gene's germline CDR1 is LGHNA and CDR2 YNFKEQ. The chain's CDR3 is CASSDRTGPNYGYNC.

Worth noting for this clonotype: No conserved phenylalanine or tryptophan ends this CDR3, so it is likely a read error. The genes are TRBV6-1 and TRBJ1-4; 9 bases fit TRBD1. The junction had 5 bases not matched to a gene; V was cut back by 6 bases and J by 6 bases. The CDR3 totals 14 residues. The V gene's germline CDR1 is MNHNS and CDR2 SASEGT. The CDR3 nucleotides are TGTGCCAGCAGCCGGGACAGGGTTGATGAAAAACTGTTTTCT. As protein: CASSRDRVDEKLFS.

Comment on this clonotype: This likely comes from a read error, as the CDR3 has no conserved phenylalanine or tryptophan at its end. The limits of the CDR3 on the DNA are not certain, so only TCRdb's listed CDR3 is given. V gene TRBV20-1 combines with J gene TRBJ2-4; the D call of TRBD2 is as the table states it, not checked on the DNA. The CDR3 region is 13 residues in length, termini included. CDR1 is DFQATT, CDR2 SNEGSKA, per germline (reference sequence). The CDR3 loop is CSVRLAEENIQYL.